This T cell receptor (beta chain) was profiled in a study of CD8+CD57+ T cells in acquired aplastic anemia. Whoever was chosen for sequencing had shown CD8+CD57+ cell expansion by flow cytometry. The table lists this clonotype with a count of one. This CDR3 is 13 amino acids long. Germline V gene lookup returns CDR1 SNHLY and CDR2 FYNNEI. With V trimmed by 6 bases and J by 3 bases, 5 bases remained unmatched. Genomic DNA constituted the template upon which TCR beta VDJ and CDR3 profiling was performed. One entry per CDR3 protein, called by TCRdb with MiXCR from the reads. The sample includes roughly 170,000 distinct CDR3 sequences, about 44% of them seen just once.

The V and J genes are TRBV2 and TRBJ2-7; TRBD1 agrees at 7 bases. The source material was sorted CD4+, CD8+, or CD8+CD57+ T cells (not recorded which) from PBMCs. The clonotype comes from a human donor with aplastic anemia. Written as DNA, the CDR3 is TGTGCCAGCAGAGCCGGGACAGTCTACGAGCAGTACTTC. This codes for CASRAGTVYEQYF.